This passage covers 21 T cell receptor beta chains from one sample sequenced in a study of blood T cells in healthy people across ages. A second PCR, run for 7 to 11 cycles, used a sample-barcoded 5' primer plus a J-beta primer mix. TCRdb analysed the 5' RACE reads with MiXCR anew, one entry per CDR3 protein. The sample consists of approximately 830,000 distinct CDR3 sequences, 62% of them appearing once. Sequences were obtained from blood. These TCRs come from a young man in good health.

On this clonotype itself: Germline and junction disagree at one end, which may indicate a read error. The CDR3 here is CASSLAVFQGYGYTF. The CDR3 nucleotides read TGTGCCAGCAGCTTAGCTGTCTTCCAGGGCTACGGCTACACCTTT. This chain links TRBV7-2 with TRBJ1-2, with D possibly matching TRBD1 (5 bases). Germline V gene sequence: CDR1 SGHTA, CDR2 FQGNSA. CDR3 length: 15 residues.

This chain links TRBV5-6 with TRBJ2-1; TRBD2 matches 7 bases. This CDR3 is built from 17 residues. V dropped 4 bases and J dropped 0; count of bases not matched to a gene: 10. Germline-derived CDR1 and CDR2 are SGHDT and YYEEEE. The CDR3 region is CASSRRLATASYNEQFF. CDR3 DNA sequence: TGTGCCAGCAGCCGACGACTAGCTACGGCCTCCTACAATGAGCAGTTCTTC. The complete variable domain, with remaining parts taken from reference TRBV5-6 and TRBJ2-1, reads DAGVTQSPTHLIKTRGQQVTLRCSPKSGHDTVSWYQQALGQGPQFIFQYYEEEERQRGNFPDRFSGHQFPNYSSELNVNALLLGDSALYLCASSRRLATASYNEQFFGPGTRLTVL.

The chain recombines TRBV12-3 or TRBV12-4 with TRBJ2-5; 8 bases map to TRBD1. With 4 bases clipped from V and 5 bases from J, the junction kept 6 bases outside the gene matches. This CDR3 spans 14 amino acids. The CDR3 DNA follows: TGTGCCAGCAGTTCGTGGACAGGGCTGGAGACCCAGTACTTC. Its protein is CASSSWTGLETQYF.

V gene TRBV2 combines with J gene TRBJ2-4; weak D call: TRBD2 (6 bases). With 8 bases removed from V and 8 bases from J, the gap between germline ends came to 10 bases. Germline assignment: CDR1 SNHLY and CDR2 FYNNEI. The CDR3 contains 11 residues. As DNA, the CDR3 is TGTGCCAGCCGGGACTCTGACATTCAGTACTTC. This encodes CASRDSDIQYF.

J is TRBJ2-7 and V is TRBV20-1; tentative D call: TRBD2 (6 bases). CDR1 DFQATT and CDR2 SNEGSKA come from the germline V gene (reference sequence). The CDR3 is 16 residues long. V lost 0 bases to trimming and J lost 2 bases, with 17 bases between them. The DNA of the CDR3 is TGCAGTGCTAGAGACCCGACCCGGGACTTAGCCTACGAGCAGTACTTC. Translation gives CSARDPTRDLAYEQYF.

The chain joins TRBV7-6 to TRBJ1-5; TRBD1 matches at 8 bases. Germline V gives CDR1 SGHVS, CDR2 FNYEAQ. This CDR3 is 15 amino acids long. Trimming removed 0 bases from V and 7 bases from J; junction bases left unmatched: 5. The CDR3 here is CASSLAPGGGQPQHF. The CDR3, as DNA: TGTGCCAGCAGCTTAGCCCCAGGGGGCGGACAGCCCCAGCATTTT.

The chain carries TRBV28 and TRBJ2-3; D may be TRBD1 (6 bases). The CDR3 sequence is 14 residues long. Germline V gives CDR1 MDHEN, CDR2 SYDVKM. Between the trimmed V and J ends, which lost 6 bases and 5 bases, there was a span of 15 bases. CDR3 sequence reads: CASSRTALGDTQYF. CDR3 sequence (DNA): TGTGCCAGCAGCCGGACAGCCCTTGGAGATACGCAGTATTTT.

The gene calls are TRBV4-3 and TRBJ2-3; D remains ambiguous. The CDR3 totals 15 residues. V lost 3 bases and J 4 bases, leaving 14 bases between the germline ends. Germline CDR1 and CDR2: LGHNA and YSLEER. The CDR3 loop reads CASSHGRSIADTQYF. CDR3 coding DNA: TGCGCCAGCAGCCACGGTCGCAGCATTGCAGATACGCAGTATTTT.

This clonotype was found a few times. V gene TRBV6-5 combines with J gene TRBJ1-1; D unclear. V lost 6 bases and J lost 3, with 11 bases in between. This CDR3 is 13 amino acids long. The germline CDR1 and CDR2 sequences are MNHEY and SVGAGI. CDR3 in amino acids: CASRPTRDTEAFF. The CDR3 DNA is TGTGCCAGCAGACCGACGAGGGACACTGAAGCTTTCTTT.

The sample holds a few counts of this clonotype. V gene TRBV29-1 combines with J gene TRBJ2-2; D is ambiguous. The CDR3 sequence is 13 residues long. Germline values: CDR1 SQVTM, CDR2 ANQGSEA. V gave up 4 bases and J gave up 7 bases, with 13 bases separating them. The DNA of the CDR3 is TGCAGCGTTGGGGTTTCCGGCGACGGGGAGCTGTTTTTT. Translated, it gives CSVGVSGDGELFF.

This chain links TRBV2 with TRBJ1-1, with TRBD1 as a possible D gene (5 bases). Germline V gene sequence: CDR1 SNHLY, CDR2 FYNNEI. V shed 7 bases and J shed 1 base, with 13 bases lying between them. The CDR3 is made up of 14 amino acids. CDR3: CASTAGEGNTEAFF. CDR3 nucleotide sequence: TGTGCCAGCACCGCGGGGGAGGGGAACACTGAAGCTTTCTTT.

This clonotype was counted a few times. The chain couples TRBV11-1 to TRBJ2-5; TRBD1 is a possible D gene (5 bases). The germline gives CDR1 SGHAT, CDR2 FQDESV (reference sequence). The V and J ends lost 3 bases and 0 bases respectively, with 14 bases between them. This CDR3 has 16 residues. DNA for the CDR3: TGTGCCAGCAGCTTTTCTCGAGACAGAGACCAAGAGACCCAGTACTTC. This sequence encodes CASSFSRDRDQETQYF.

This clonotype was recorded once. The chain joins TRBV13 to TRBJ2-7; tentatively, D is TRBD1 or TRBD2 (5 bases each). The V gene lost 5 bases and the J gene lost 4 bases, with 27 bases spanning the gap. Germline-derived CDR1 and CDR2 are PRHDT and FYEKMQ (reference sequence). The CDR3 consists of 18 residues. This CDR3 is CASSPGRPLRREGYEQYF. CDR3 coding DNA: TGTGCCAGCAGCCCGGGACGACCTTTAAGGAGAGAGGGATACGAGCAGTACTTC.

The J gene is TRBJ2-5, the V gene TRBV28; D tentatively fits TRBD1 or TRBD2 (5 bases each). The J call is uncertain, as TRBJ2-7 better fits the DNA end. The CDR3 length is 16 residues. CDR1 is MDHEN, CDR2 SYDVKM, per germline. The CDR3: CASNDRGSQVSYEQYF. CDR3 DNA sequence: TGTGCCAGTAACGATCGGGGCAGCCAAGTCTCCTACGAGCAGTACTTC.

This clonotype was seen a handful of times. V and J are TRBV28 and TRBJ1-1, with unresolved D. The CDR3 contains 14 residues. Looked up from germline, CDR1 is MDHEN and CDR2 is SYDVKM. Trimming pared 3 bases from V and 1 base from J, leaving 9 bases between. The CDR3 nucleotides read TGTGCCAGCAGTTTGACCAGGAAGAACACTGAAGCTTTCTTT. Translating it yields CASSLTRKNTEAFF.

The chain is built from TRBV12-3 or TRBV12-4 and TRBJ1-1; D gene unclear. V gave up 7 bases and J gave up 0 bases, with 12 bases separating them. This CDR3 region has 14 residues. CDR3 in amino acids: CASTSGSVNTEAFF. The CDR3 nucleotides read TGTGCCAGCACCAGTGGGTCGGTGAACACTGAAGCTTTCTTT.

V gene TRBV2 combines with J gene TRBJ1-2; D gene unclear. Germline V CDR1 and CDR2: SNHLY, FYNNEI. V lost 6 bases and J lost 0, with 14 bases in between. The CDR3 extends over 15 amino acids. Here the CDR3 reads CASSATLIANYGYTF. CDR3 sequence (DNA): TGTGCCAGCAGCGCGACCCTAATCGCTAACTATGGCTACACCTTC.

This chain connects TRBV7-9 to TRBJ1-1, with 8 bases that match TRBD1. V shed 11 bases, J shed 1 base, and the junction held 6 bases outside the gene matches. Germline assignment: CDR1 SEHNR and CDR2 FQNEAQ (reference sequence). The CDR3 extends over 13 amino acids. The CDR3 is CAGGQGANTEAFF. The CDR3 DNA reads TGTGCCGGCGGGCAGGGGGCGAACACTGAAGCTTTCTTT. Variable domain in full (rest from reference TRBV7-9 and TRBJ1-1): DTGVSQNPRHKITKRGQNVTFRCDPISEHNRLYWYRQTLGQGPEFLTYFQNEAQLEKSRLLSDRFSAERPKGSFSTLEIQRTEQGDSAMYLCAGGQGANTEAFFGQGTRLTVV.

This clonotype has a handful of counts. The chain employs TRBV29-1 and TRBJ2-3; TRBD2 matches at 7 bases. Germline V gene data show CDR1 as SQVTM and CDR2 as ANQGSEA. The CDR3 sequence is 16 residues long. Trimming cost V 2 bases and J 1 base; bases outside gene matches: 9. In nucleotides, the CDR3 is TGCAGCGTTGAATGGAGAGCGGGGTGGGGCACAGATACGCAGTATTTT. It translates to CSVEWRAGWGTDTQYF.

The chain recombines TRBV4-3 with TRBJ2-5; the D gene could be TRBD1 or TRBD2 (5 bases each). V dropped 6 bases and J dropped 3 bases, with 14 bases sitting between them. This CDR3 has 14 residues. The germline V gene has CDR1 LGHNA and CDR2 YSLEER. The CDR3 sequence: CASRRWGRKETQYF. Written as DNA, the CDR3 is TGCGCCAGCAGACGGTGGGGGAGAAAAGAGACCCAGTACTTC.

The chain is built from TRBV27 and TRBJ2-5; possible D gene TRBD2, 5 bases. The CDR3 runs 16 residues. Deletions cut 0 bases from V and 1 base from J, with 12 bases between. The germline V gene has CDR1 MNHEY and CDR2 SMNVEV (reference sequence). CDR3 nucleotides: TGTGCCAGCAGTTTATCCCGGGGTCTTGGCCAAGAGACCCAGTACTTC. Its translation is CASSLSRGLGQETQYF.